Listed below are T cell receptor beta chains from one sample, sequenced in a study of patients and donors after allogeneic stem cell transplantation. TCRdb ran MiXCR on the RT-PCR reads and lists one entry per CDR3 protein. The sample has approximately 410,000 distinct CDR3 sequences; around 16% are singletons. Sequenced input: blood, either unsorted or a sorted T cell fraction (not recorded which). The receptors originated from a human donor who was either an allogeneic HSCT recipient or a stem cell or donor lymphocyte infusion donor (not recorded which). It is not recorded whose cells these are; they may come from a transplant donor. The CDR3 runs from the conserved cysteine through the conserved F or W. D genes are given only for firm matches. Size values are once, few and many counts, or a class for expanded clones, and some rows have none.

TRBD2,TRBV18,-,TRBJ2-7,TGTGCCAGCTCACAGTTTCCGAGCGGGACTAGTGTCTCCTACGAGCAGTACTTC,CASSQFPSGTSVSYEQYF
-,TRBV7-2,-,TRBJ1-5,TGTGCCAGCAGCTCGTTCGCCGCCAGCAATCAGCCCCAGCATTTT,CASSSFAASNQPQHF
-,TRBV30,few,TRBJ2-2,TGTGCCTGGAACCCCACCGCGAACACCGGGGAGCTGTTTTTT,CAWNPTANTGELFF
TRBD2,TRBV10-3,-,TRBJ2-7,TGTGCCATCAGTGAGTCGCCCGGGGGGTCCTACGAGCAGTACTTC,CAISESPGGSYEQYF
-,TRBV7-2,-,TRBJ2-3,TGTGCCAGCAGCTCACGGCTCGGGGCAGCTAGCACAGATACGCAGTATTTT,CASSSRLGAASTDTQYF
-,TRBV5-1,many,TRBJ2-7,TGCGCCAGCAGCTTGGAGGGGACGCGGTCATACGAGCAGTACTTC,CASSLEGTRSYEQYF
TRBD1,TRBV7-3,few,TRBJ1-1,TGTGCCAGCAGCTTATCGGGACAGGAGAACGCTGAAGCTTTCTTT,CASSLSGQENAEAFF
TRBD2,TRBV7-7,many,TRBJ2-1,TGTGCCAGCAGTTCCGGACTAGCGGGGAACAATGAGCAGTTCTTC,CASSSGLAGNNEQFF
TRBD1,TRBV11-1,few,TRBJ2-1,TGTGCCAGCAGCTTAGGGCAGTGGGGACAGGGAAGGTTCTACAATGAGCAGTTCTTC,CASSLGQWGQGRFYNEQFF
-,TRBV19,few,TRBJ2-7,TGTGCCAGTAGTTTATCTAGCAGGGGAAAATACGAGCAGTACTTC,CASSLSSRGKYEQYF
-,TRBV18,-,TRBJ2-7,TGTGCCAGCTCACAACGGACTTCCTACGAGCAGTACTTC,CASSQRTSYEQYF
-,TRBV4-3,many,TRBJ1-2,TGCGCCAGCAGCCAAGACCTCCCGCGGGGGGACTATGGCTACACCTTC,CASSQDLPRGDYGYTF
TRBD1,TRBV15,-,TRBJ2-4,TGTGCCACCAGCAGAGGAAACAAAGGACAGGGTCTAGCCAAAAACATTCAGTACTTC,CATSRGNKGQGLAKNIQYF
-,TRBV7-8,-,TRBJ2-1,TGTGCCAGCAGCTTCCCTGGACAGTACAATGAGCAGTTCTTC,CASSFPGQYNEQFF
TRBD1,TRBV14,-,TRBJ1-1,TGTGCCAGCAAGGGACAGGGGGTGACTGAAGCTTTCTTT,CASKGQGVTEAFF
-,TRBV4-1,-,TRBJ1-1,TGCGCCAGCAGCCAAGAAGCTCAGGTGGTACAGTTGAACACTGAAGCTTTCTTT,CASSQEAQVVQLNTEAFF
-,TRBV20-1,-,TRBJ2-4,TGCAGTGCTAGAGATGGACGCCCTAGACTACTAGCCAAAAACATTCAGTACTTC,CSARDGRPRLLAKNIQYF
-,TRBV12-3/TRBV12-4,few,TRBJ1-2,TGTGCCAGCAGGCCTCAAAACCGGGGCTACACCTTC,CASRPQNRGYTF
TRBD2,TRBV11-1,few,TRBJ2-7,TGTGCCAGCAGCGTCCGACTAGCCCACGAGCAGTACTTC,CASSVRLAHEQYF
-,TRBV20-1,few,TRBJ2-3,TGCAGTGCTAGAAAGCCTAGCCTGGATACGCAGTATTTT,CSARKPSLDTQYF
-,TRBV15,-,TRBJ2-5,TGTGCCACCAGCGAGCGGACCGGGGGAGAGACCCAGTACTTC,CATSERTGGETQYF
-,TRBV7-9,few,TRBJ1-4,TGTGCCAGCAGCCGAGGACGAGATGAAAAACTGTTTTTT,CASSRGRDEKLFF
TRBD1,TRBV25-1,many,TRBJ2-5,TGTGCCAGCACTCCGGGACAGGGGGCGTCAGAGACCCAGTACTTC,CASTPGQGASETQYF
TRBD2,TRBV6-5,few,TRBJ2-1,TGTGCCAGCAGTTACTCAGTAAGCGGGGGGGCTTCTTCCTACAATGAGCAGTTCTTC,CASSYSVSGGASSYNEQFF
-,TRBV7-2,-,TRBJ1-6,TGTGCCAGCAGCACTTACAGGAAGGGAGATTCACCCCTCCACTTT,CASSTYRKGDSPLHF
TRBD1,TRBV9,many,TRBJ1-5,TGTGCCAGCAGCACCCCGGACAGGGGTAATCAGCCCCAGCATTTT,CASSTPDRGNQPQHF
-,TRBV5-1,few,TRBJ2-5,TGCGCCAGCAGCTTCGTTGTGGGACAAGAGACCCAGTACTTC,CASSFVVGQETQYF